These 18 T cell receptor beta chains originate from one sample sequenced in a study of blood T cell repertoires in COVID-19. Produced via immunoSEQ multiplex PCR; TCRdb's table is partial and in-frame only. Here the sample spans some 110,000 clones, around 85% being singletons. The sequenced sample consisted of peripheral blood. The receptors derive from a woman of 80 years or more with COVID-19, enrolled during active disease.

The CDR3 nucleotides read TGTGCCAGCAGCTTCGGTCCGGGGATGTACAATGAGCAGTTCTTC. Its protein is CASSFGPGMYNEQFF. This chain uses TRBV11-3 with TRBJ2-1; D perhaps matches TRBD2 (5 bases). The CDR3 runs to 15 residues. Per germline, CDR1 SGHNT and CDR2 YENEEA. V was pared by 3 bases and J by 4 bases, with 13 bases between.

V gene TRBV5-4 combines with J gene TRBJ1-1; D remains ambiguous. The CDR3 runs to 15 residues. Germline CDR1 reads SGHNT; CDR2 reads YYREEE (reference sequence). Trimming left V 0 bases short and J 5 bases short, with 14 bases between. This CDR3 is CASSLGRMRGTEAFF. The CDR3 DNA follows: TGTGCCAGCAGCTTGGGACGAATGCGGGGAACTGAAGCTTTCTTT.

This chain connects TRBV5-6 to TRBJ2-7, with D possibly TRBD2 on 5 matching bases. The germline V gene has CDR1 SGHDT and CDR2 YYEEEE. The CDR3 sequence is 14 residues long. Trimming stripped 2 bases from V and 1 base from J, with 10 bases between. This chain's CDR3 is CASSFQLASYEQYF. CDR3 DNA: TGTGCCAGCAGCTTCCAGCTAGCTTCCTACGAGCAGTACTTC.

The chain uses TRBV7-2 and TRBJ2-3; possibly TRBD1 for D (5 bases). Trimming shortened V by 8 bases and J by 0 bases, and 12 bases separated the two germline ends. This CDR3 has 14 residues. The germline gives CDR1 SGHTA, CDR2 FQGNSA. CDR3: CASSRGPSTDTQYF. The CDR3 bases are TGTGCCAGCTCTAGGGGCCCTAGCACAGATACGCAGTATTTT.

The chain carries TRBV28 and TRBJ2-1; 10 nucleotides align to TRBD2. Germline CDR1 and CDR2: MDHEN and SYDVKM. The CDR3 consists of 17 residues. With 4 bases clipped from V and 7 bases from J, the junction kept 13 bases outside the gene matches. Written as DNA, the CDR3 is TGTGCCAGCAGTTCACTCGTCCGGAGGACTAGCGGAAATGAGCAGTTCTTC. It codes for CASSSLVRRTSGNEQFF.

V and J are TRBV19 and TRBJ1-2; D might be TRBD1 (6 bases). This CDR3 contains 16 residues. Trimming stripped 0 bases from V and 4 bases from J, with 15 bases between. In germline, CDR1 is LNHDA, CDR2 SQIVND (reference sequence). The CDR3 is CASSIEGGQRGYGYTF. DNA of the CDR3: TGTGCCAGTAGTATAGAAGGAGGACAGAGAGGCTATGGCTACACCTTC.

The CDR3 DNA is TGTGCCAGCTCAGCACTACAGGGGCAGGGTGAAAAACTGTTTTTT. It codes for CASSALQGQGEKLFF. This rearrangement joins TRBV18 to TRBJ1-4; TRBD1 aligns across 7 bases. V was clipped by 5 bases and J by 7 bases; unmatched bases: 10. This CDR3 spans 15 amino acids. Per the germline V gene, CDR1 is KGHSH and CDR2 is LQKENI.

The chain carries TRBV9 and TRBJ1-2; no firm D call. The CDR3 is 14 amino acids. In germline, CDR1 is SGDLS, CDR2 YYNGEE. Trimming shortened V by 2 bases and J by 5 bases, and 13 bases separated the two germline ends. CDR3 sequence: CASSVSLDIYGYTF. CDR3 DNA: TGTGCCAGCAGCGTTTCGCTTGACATTTATGGCTACACCTTC. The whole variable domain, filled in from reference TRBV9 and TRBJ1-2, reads DSGVTQTPKHLITATGQRVTLRCSPRSGDLSVYWYQQSLDQGLQFLIQYYNGEERAKGNILERFSAQQFPDLHSELNLSSLELGDSALYFCASSVSLDIYGYTFGSGTRLTVV.

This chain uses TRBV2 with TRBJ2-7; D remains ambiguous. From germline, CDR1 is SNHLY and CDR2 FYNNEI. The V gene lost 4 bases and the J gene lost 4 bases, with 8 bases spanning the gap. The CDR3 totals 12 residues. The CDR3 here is CASSALEYEQYF. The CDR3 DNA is TGTGCCAGCAGTGCCCTAGAGTACGAGCAGTACTTC.

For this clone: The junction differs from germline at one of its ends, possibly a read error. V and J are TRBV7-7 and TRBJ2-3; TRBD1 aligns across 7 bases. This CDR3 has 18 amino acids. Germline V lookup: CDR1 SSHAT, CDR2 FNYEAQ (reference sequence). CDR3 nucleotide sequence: TGTGCTAGCAGCTTAGGAAGCAGGGGGAAGGGGGACACAGATACGCAGTATTTT. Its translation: CASSLGSRGKGDTDTQYF.

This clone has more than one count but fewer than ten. The CDR3 nucleotides are TGTGCCAGTAGTATAGTTGGGGATTACGGGAACGAGCAGTACTTC. Translated, it gives CASSIVGDYGNEQYF. V is TRBV19 and J is TRBJ2-7; weak D call: TRBD2 (5 bases). The V gene lost 1 base and the J gene lost 5 bases, with 15 bases spanning the gap. CDR1 and CDR2 (germline): LNHDA, SQIVND (reference sequence). The CDR3 length is 15 residues.

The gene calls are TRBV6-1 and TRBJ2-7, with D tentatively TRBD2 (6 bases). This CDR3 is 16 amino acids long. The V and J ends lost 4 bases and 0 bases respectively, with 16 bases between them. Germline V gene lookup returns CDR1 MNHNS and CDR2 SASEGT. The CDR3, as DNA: TGTGCCAGCAGTGGGCTAGCGACTACCCACTCCTACGAGCAGTACTTC. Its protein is CASSGLATTHSYEQYF.

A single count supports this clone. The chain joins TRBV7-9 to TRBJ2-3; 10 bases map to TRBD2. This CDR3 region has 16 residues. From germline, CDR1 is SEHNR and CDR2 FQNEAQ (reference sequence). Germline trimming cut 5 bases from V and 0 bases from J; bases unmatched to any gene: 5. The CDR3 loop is CASSTLAGQSTDTQYF. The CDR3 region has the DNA TGTGCCAGCAGCACACTAGCGGGGCAGAGCACAGATACGCAGTATTTT.

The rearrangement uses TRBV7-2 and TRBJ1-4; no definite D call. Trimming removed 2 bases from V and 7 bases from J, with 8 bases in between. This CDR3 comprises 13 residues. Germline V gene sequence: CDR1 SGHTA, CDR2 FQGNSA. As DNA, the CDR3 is TGTGCCAGCAGCTTAAGACACCGTGAAAAACTGTTTTTT. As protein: CASSLRHREKLFF.

The CDR3 is CASSLMAGESPLHF. The CDR3 DNA is TGTGCCAGCAGCCTCATGGCAGGGGAATCACCCCTCCACTTT. The chain joins TRBV6-6 to TRBJ1-6, with D maybe TRBD1 (6 bases). V lost 6 bases, J lost 10 bases, and 16 bases lay in between. CDR1 is MNHNY and CDR2 is SVGAGI in the germline V gene (reference sequence). This CDR3 is 14 amino acids long.

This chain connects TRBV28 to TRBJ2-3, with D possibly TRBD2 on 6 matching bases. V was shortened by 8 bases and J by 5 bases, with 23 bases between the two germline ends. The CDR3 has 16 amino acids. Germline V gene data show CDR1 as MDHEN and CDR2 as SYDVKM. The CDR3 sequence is CASFPILARSEDTQYF. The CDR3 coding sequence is TGTGCCAGCTTTCCCATACTAGCAAGGAGCGAAGATACGCAGTATTTT.

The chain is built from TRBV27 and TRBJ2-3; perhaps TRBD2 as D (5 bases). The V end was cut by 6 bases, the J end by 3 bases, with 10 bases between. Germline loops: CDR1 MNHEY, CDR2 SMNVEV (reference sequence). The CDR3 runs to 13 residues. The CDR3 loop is CASRPSGTDTQYF. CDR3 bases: TGTGCCAGCAGACCTTCGGGGACAGATACGCAGTATTTT.

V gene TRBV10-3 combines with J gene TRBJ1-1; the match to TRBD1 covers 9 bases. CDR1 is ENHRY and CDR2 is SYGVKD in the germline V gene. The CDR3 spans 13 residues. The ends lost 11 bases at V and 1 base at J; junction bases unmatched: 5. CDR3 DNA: TGTGCCTCCCAGGGACAGGGGAACACTGAAGCTTTCTTT. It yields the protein CASQGQGNTEAFF.